The 25 T cell receptor beta chains reported below all come from one sample, sequenced in a study of cytomegalovirus exposure and HLA in healthy donors. The PCR had 60 Vbeta and 13 Jbeta primers. Profiled with immunoSEQ multiplex PCR; TCRdb holds only in-frame clones, not every one. The sample has about 160,000 clones, about 81% seen once. Sequencing used PBMCs. All receptors come from a woman aged 50 to 60 in good health and CMV-seropositive.

The chain has TRBV4-1 and TRBJ2-3; 9 nucleotides match TRBD2. Germline V lookup: CDR1 MGHRA, CDR2 YSYEKL. V shed 2 bases, J shed 0 bases, and the junction held 6 bases outside the gene matches. The CDR3 consists of 17 residues. The CDR3 here is CASSQPLAGDSTDTQYF. As DNA, the CDR3 is TGCGCCAGCAGCCAACCCTTAGCGGGAGATAGCACAGATACGCAGTATTTT.

The chain employs TRBV19 and TRBJ2-5, with D tentatively TRBD1 (6 bases). The CDR3 length is 15 residues. Germline V lookup: CDR1 LNHDA, CDR2 SQIVND (reference sequence). V was pared by 2 bases and J by 4 bases, with 14 bases between. CDR3 protein: CASSIPHEGGETQYF. Written as DNA, the CDR3 is TGTGCCAGTAGTATACCCCACGAAGGGGGAGAGACCCAGTACTTC.

The chain couples TRBV7-7 to TRBJ2-5; the match to TRBD1 covers 9 bases. This CDR3 has 20 residues. Germline CDR1 reads SSHAT; CDR2 reads FNYEAQ (reference sequence). V was clipped by 0 bases and J by 5 bases; unmatched bases: 19. The CDR3 here is CASSLAPGLLGQGIGETQYF. The CDR3, as DNA: TGTGCCAGCAGCTTAGCTCCCGGGTTATTAGGACAGGGGATCGGGGAGACCCAGTACTTC.

The chain joins TRBV5-8 to TRBJ1-2; perhaps TRBD1 as D (5 bases). Per the germline V gene, CDR1 is SGHTS and CDR2 is YDEGEE. V was clipped by 4 bases and J by 8 bases, with 12 bases between them. CDR3 size: 12 residues. DNA of the CDR3: TGTGCCAGCAGCGCCAGACAGCCCGGCTACACCTTC. Protein product: CASSARQPGYTF. Full variable domain (missing parts from reference TRBV5-8 and TRBJ1-2): EAGVTQSPTHLIKTRGQQATLRCSPISGHTSVYWYQQALGLGLQFLLWYDEGEERNRGNFPPRFSGRQFPNYSSELNVNALELEDSALYLCASSARQPGYTFGSGTRLTVV.

This clone was seen more than once but under ten times. The chain couples TRBV19 to TRBJ2-7, with 14 bases matching TRBD2. Losses at the gene ends were 5 bases for V and 7 bases for J; bases not matched to a gene: 4. CDR3 length equals 14 residues. Looked up from germline, CDR1 is LNHDA and CDR2 is SQIVND (reference sequence). Written as DNA, the CDR3 is TGTGCCAGTAGTCCTGGACTAGCGGGGGGTGAGCAGTACTTC. Amino acids: CASSPGLAGGEQYF.

This clone was recorded a few times. This chain connects TRBV27 to TRBJ2-2; tentatively, D is TRBD2 (5 bases). V dropped 5 bases and J dropped 7 bases, with 14 bases sitting between them. The germline V gene encodes CDR1 MNHEY and CDR2 SMNVEV (reference sequence). The CDR3 is made up of 14 amino acids. The DNA for the CDR3 is TGTGCCAGCAGTCTTGGGAGCGAATACGGGGAGCTGTTTTTT. Amino acids: CASSLGSEYGELFF.

The chain couples TRBV6-5 to TRBJ2-7; D unclear. The CDR3 extends over 14 amino acids. V gave up 2 bases and J gave up 3 bases, with 11 bases separating them. Germline CDR1 MNHEY, CDR2 SVGAGI. This CDR3 reads CASSYGSGVYEQYF. The CDR3 DNA reads TGTGCCAGCAGTTACGGGTCAGGCGTCTACGAGCAGTACTTC.

The rearrangement uses TRBV19 and TRBJ1-3; possibly TRBD1 for D (5 bases). The CDR3 is 14 amino acids. Trimming removed 4 bases at V and 2 bases at J, with 9 bases between. Germline V lookup: CDR1 LNHDA, CDR2 SQIVND (reference sequence). Written as DNA, the CDR3 is TGTGCCAGTAGTACTACAGGTACTGGAAACACCATATATTTT. It specifies CASSTTGTGNTIYF.

This chain links TRBV7-2 with TRBJ1-1, with TRBD1 identical over 8 bases. CDR1 and CDR2 (germline): SGHTA, FQGNSA. The CDR3 runs 14 residues. V lost 6 bases to trimming and J lost 5 bases; unmatched junction nucleotides: 8. CDR3 residues: CASSKTGGGTEAFF. The CDR3 bases are TGTGCCAGCAGTAAAACAGGGGGAGGGACTGAAGCTTTCTTT.

V gene TRBV27 combines with J gene TRBJ1-6; no clear D. The V end was cut by 6 bases, the J end by 4 bases, with 10 bases between. Per the germline V gene, CDR1 is MNHEY and CDR2 is SMNVEV (reference sequence). The CDR3 length is 14 residues. The CDR3 here is CASSPTQYNSPLHF. The CDR3 region has the DNA TGTGCCAGCAGCCCCACCCAGTATAATTCACCCCTCCACTTT.

The genes are TRBV5-1 and TRBJ1-5; 9 bases fit TRBD1. Germline V gives CDR1 SGHRS, CDR2 YFSETQ. Trimming took 0 bases from V and 5 from J; bases not matched to a gene: 3. CDR3 size: 15 residues. The CDR3: CASSLAGQGDQPQHF. In DNA form, the CDR3 reads TGCGCCAGCAGCTTGGCGGGACAGGGAGATCAGCCCCAGCATTTT.

The chain links TRBV5-1 to TRBJ1-1; tentative D call: TRBD1 (5 bases). The CDR3 covers 14 residues. The V gene's germline CDR1 is SGHRS and CDR2 YFSETQ. V dropped 3 bases and J dropped 1 base, with 10 bases sitting between them. CDR3 region: CASSYSTENTEAFF. The CDR3 nucleotides read TGCGCCAGCAGCTATTCGACAGAGAACACTGAAGCTTTCTTT.

This clone turned up a few times. The V and J genes are TRBV18 and TRBJ2-3; the match to TRBD2 covers 12 bases. Trimming took 0 bases from V and 0 from J; bases not matched to a gene: 1. CDR3 size: 17 residues. The germline gives CDR1 KGHSH, CDR2 LQKENI. The CDR3 here is CASSPPGLAGSTDTQYF. The CDR3 region has the DNA TGTGCCAGCTCACCACCGGGACTAGCGGGTAGCACAGATACGCAGTATTTT.

The chain is built from TRBV7-9 and TRBJ1-4; a weak D match, TRBD1 (5 bases). The CDR3 has 15 residues. V was trimmed by 2 bases and J by 3 bases, leaving 10 bases between them. Germline-derived CDR1 and CDR2 are SEHNR and FQNEAQ (reference sequence). CDR3 in amino acids: CASSLYAGPNEKLFF. The CDR3 DNA sequence: TGTGCCAGCAGCTTATACGCGGGGCCTAATGAAAAACTGTTTTTT.

This chain connects TRBV6-1 to TRBJ1-2; a weak D match, TRBD1 (5 bases). The germline gives CDR1 MNHNS, CDR2 SASEGT. The CDR3 spans 14 residues. V was clipped by 6 bases and J by 2 bases, with 13 bases between them. The DNA of the CDR3 is TGTGCCAGCAGCCAAAGCCCAGGGAACTATGGCTACACCTTC. Its protein is CASSQSPGNYGYTF.

The chain is built from TRBV30 and TRBJ2-5; D uncertain. Germline V lookup: CDR1 GTSNPN, CDR2 SVGIG (reference sequence). The CDR3 has 12 residues. V dropped 5 bases and J dropped 6 bases, with 13 bases sitting between them. This CDR3 reads CAWSPVSQTQYF. In DNA, the CDR3 is TGTGCCTGGTCCCCCGTGAGCCAGACCCAGTACTTC.

This chain connects TRBV11-2 to TRBJ1-3; no clear D. Between the trimmed V and J ends, which lost 5 bases and 9 bases, there was a span of 14 bases. There are 13 residues in the CDR3. The germline V gene encodes CDR1 SGHAT and CDR2 FQNNGV. This CDR3 reads CASSQLAFGTIYF. CDR3 bases: TGTGCCAGCAGCCAACTCGCTTTTGGCACCATATATTTT.

This clone was seen once. The chain uses TRBV29-1 and TRBJ2-7; D not resolved. This CDR3 has 11 residues. The ends were cut back, 4 bases at V and 2 bases at J, with 6 bases in the middle. From germline, CDR1 is SQVTM and CDR2 ANQGSEA. CDR3 in DNA: TGCAGCGTTGCCTTAGCCTACGAGCAGTACTTC. Amino acid sequence: CSVALAYEQYF.

V is TRBV7-3 and J is TRBJ2-1; D uncertain. The CDR3 is made up of 15 amino acids. Between the trimmed V and J ends, which lost 2 bases and 9 bases, there was a span of 17 bases. From germline, CDR1 is SGHTA and CDR2 FQGTGA. The CDR3 reads CASSLAHTRKSEQFF. CDR3 DNA sequence: TGTGCCAGCAGCTTAGCCCATACCAGGAAGAGTGAGCAGTTCTTC.

The chain couples TRBV5-5 to TRBJ1-2, with D tentatively TRBD1 (6 bases). Germline V gene lookup returns CDR1 SGHKS and CDR2 YYEKEE (reference sequence). V dropped 4 bases and J dropped 3 bases, with 16 bases sitting between them. CDR3 size: 15 residues. This CDR3 reads CASSGRVTGYYGYTF. For the CDR3, the DNA is TGTGCCAGCAGCGGGCGAGTTACAGGGTACTATGGCTACACCTTC.

This chain links TRBV14 with TRBJ1-4; no definite D call. V lost 2 bases to trimming and J lost 8 bases, with 12 bases between them. The CDR3 is 14 amino acids. The V gene's germline CDR1 is SGHDN and CDR2 FVKESK. The CDR3 nucleotides read TGTGCCAGCAGCCAATTCACAGTTCGCGAAAAACTGTTTTTT. Translated, it gives CASSQFTVREKLFF.

The chain carries TRBV29-1 and TRBJ1-1, with TRBD1 as a possible D gene (5 bases). V was clipped by 6 bases and J by 0 bases, with 14 bases between them. Germline CDR1 reads SQVTM; CDR2 reads ANQGSEA. CDR3 length equals 14 residues. CDR3 sequence: CSVGGDRLNTEAFF. CDR3 sequence (DNA): TGCAGCGTCGGGGGGGACCGGCTGAACACTGAAGCTTTCTTT.

This chain links TRBV27 with TRBJ2-2; TRBD2 aligns across 8 bases. Germline V gives CDR1 MNHEY, CDR2 SMNVEV (reference sequence). V dropped 1 base and J dropped 4; count of bases not matched to a gene: 2. CDR3 length: 15 amino acids. CDR3 amino acids: CASSLYGGGTGELFF. For the CDR3, the DNA is TGTGCCAGCAGTTTATACGGGGGGGGCACCGGGGAGCTGTTTTTT.

This chain connects TRBV7-9 to TRBJ2-3; a weak D match, TRBD1 (6 bases). The CDR3 has 15 residues. Trimming took off 1 base at V and 0 bases at J, with 8 bases between the two ends. Germline V gene lookup returns CDR1 SEHNR and CDR2 FQNEAQ (reference sequence). CDR3 sequence: CASSLGTASTDTQYF. CDR3 DNA sequence: TGTGCCAGCAGCTTAGGGACAGCTAGCACAGATACGCAGTATTTT.

The CDR3 sequence is CASSARQGAYTEAFF. The CDR3 region has the DNA TGTGCCAGCAGCGCGAGACAGGGGGCGTACACTGAAGCTTTCTTT. The chain combines TRBV2 with TRBJ1-1, with 10 bases fitting TRBD1. Germline CDR1 and CDR2: SNHLY and FYNNEI. V trimming: 6 bases; J trimming: 3 bases; junction bases outside the gene matches: 7. The CDR3 is made up of 15 amino acids.